This T cell receptor (beta chain) appears in the sequencing data of a study of blood T cell repertoires in COVID-19. Study in general: Sites across the United States, Italy and Spain contributed samples from acute and convalescent COVID-19.

CDR3 length: 15 residues. The V gene's germline CDR1 is WNHNN and CDR2 SYGVQD (reference sequence). V lost 3 bases and J lost 0, with 10 bases in between. Participants came from roughly 23 US areas, aged about 18 to 89 years. As processed by the authors: Amplification with reference gene primers provided the estimates of nucleated cell counts. TCRdb keeps only in-frame clones here, not all; method: immunoSEQ multiplex PCR. The DNA was the basis for D and trimming; V, J and clone size are from that table. The data contain a few hundred thousand clones, over 80% of them singletons. V gene TRBV10-1 combines with J gene TRBJ2-3; D is ambiguous. The TCR comes from a human donor in a cohort exposed to, infected with or recovered from COVID-19 (not recorded which). The donor label of this sample is uncertain. Input material: PBMCs or T cells enriched from blood (not recorded which). The CDR3, as DNA: TGCGCCAGCAGTGAAGTCTACGGGAGCACAGATACGCAGTATTTT. Translation: CASSEVYGSTDTQYF.